This entry lists 8 T cell receptor beta chains sequenced from one sample in a study of T cell responses to AZD1222 COVID-19 vaccine. Some clones are missing from TCRdb's copy, which holds only in-frame ones; the method was immunoSEQ multiplex PCR. Among about 200,000 clones listed, approximately 93% were seen once. This material consisted of peripheral blood, taken 28 days after the second AZD1222 dose. These receptors came from an adult who received the AZD1222 COVID-19 vaccine.

This sequence joins TRBV5-4 and TRBJ1-2, with 8 bases matching TRBD1. The CDR3 consists of 14 residues. CDR1 is SGHNT, CDR2 YYREEE, per germline (reference sequence). The trim removed 4 bases at V and 3 bases at J, leaving 5 bases unmatched. The CDR3 here is CASSPGQGDYGYTF. CDR3 DNA sequence: TGTGCCAGCAGCCCCGGACAGGGTGACTATGGCTACACCTTC.

This clone occurred once. The chain recombines TRBV7-8 with TRBJ2-5; tentatively, D is TRBD1 (5 bases). Trimming removed 2 bases from V and 2 bases from J, with 12 bases in between. CDR3 length: 15 amino acids. Germline V CDR1 and CDR2: SGHVS, FQNEAQ. As DNA, the CDR3 is TGTGCCAGCAGCTTAAGGGGTCAGGATCAAGAGACCCAGTACTTC. It codes for CASSLRGQDQETQYF.

The rearrangement links TRBV7-9 to TRBJ1-4, with 7 nucleotides matching TRBD1. The CDR3 runs to 16 residues. The germline V gene encodes CDR1 SEHNR and CDR2 FQNEAQ (reference sequence). Losses at the gene ends were 5 bases for V and 3 bases for J; bases not matched to a gene: 9. The CDR3 DNA reads as TGTGCCAGCAGCCACGACAGGGCTGGGGCTAATGAAAAACTGTTTTTT. This translates into CASSHDRAGANEKLFF. The whole variable domain, remainder taken from reference TRBV7-9 and TRBJ1-4, is DTGVSQNPRHKITKRGQNVTFRCDPISEHNRLYWYRQTLGQGPEFLTYFQNEAQLEKSRLLSDRFSAERPKGSFSTLEIQRTEQGDSAMYLCASSHDRAGANEKLFFGSGTQLSVL.

The V call is TRBV3-1 (or the pseudogene TRBV3-2), the J call TRBJ2-7; tentatively, D is TRBD1 (5 bases). V dropped 7 bases and J dropped 1 base, with 11 bases sitting between them. The CDR3 has 13 residues. Germline CDR1 and CDR2: LGHDT and YNNKEL (reference sequence). CDR3 nucleotide sequence: TGTGCCAGCATGCCCCAGGGTTCCTACGAGCAGTACTTC. Amino acid sequence: CASMPQGSYEQYF.

This clone came up once. The V call is TRBV11-1, the J call TRBJ2-7; D is unclear. Looked up from germline, CDR1 is SGHAT and CDR2 is FQDESV (reference sequence). V dropped 0 bases and J dropped 1 base, with 10 bases sitting between them. The CDR3 runs to 15 residues. CDR3 DNA: TGTGCCAGCAGCTTAGCGCCGCTGGGATCCTACGAGCAGTACTTC. This sequence encodes CASSLAPLGSYEQYF.

This clone was seen a single time. J is TRBJ1-6 and V is TRBV9; D gene ambiguous. Between the trimmed V and J ends, which lost 3 bases and 0 bases, there was a span of 10 bases. In germline, CDR1 is SGDLS, CDR2 YYNGEE. There are 16 residues in the CDR3. CDR3 protein: CASSAGPSSYNSPLHF. In DNA, the CDR3 is TGTGCCAGCAGCGCCGGGCCAAGCTCCTATAATTCACCCCTCCACTTT.

This chain joins TRBV4-2 and TRBJ1-6, with 7 bases identical to TRBD1. Germline V gene lookup returns CDR1 LGHNA and CDR2 YNFKEQ. The CDR3 is 15 residues long. Trimming cost V 3 bases and J 8 bases; bases outside gene matches: 7. DNA of the CDR3: TGTGCCAGCAGCCAGGGCCAGGGGGAATATTCACCCCTCCACTTT. This codes for CASSQGQGEYSPLHF.

The chain is built from TRBV6-1 and TRBJ1-1; D uncertain. Germline CDR1 MNHNS, CDR2 SASEGT. There are 17 residues in the CDR3. V was pared by 2 bases and J by 0 bases, with 16 bases between. The CDR3 protein is CASSERISRDLNTEAFF. The DNA for the CDR3 is TGTGCCAGCAGTGAACGCATCAGCCGGGATTTGAACACTGAAGCTTTCTTT.